These 16 T cell receptor beta chains were all obtained from the same sample, sequenced in a study of OX40 agonist ivuxolimab in advanced cancers. Libraries were made using the immunoSEQ multiplex PCR assay. This immuneACCESS table, as held by TCRdb, lists in-frame sequences with V and J called but not all clones. Of the missing ones, under half trace to an unresolved V gene in checked studies; the others have no known cause. The sample profile shows tens of thousands of clones; more than 70% of them were found once. About 0.61% of the sample is in the top ten clones. Sequenced here: CD4+ or CD8+ T cells sorted from blood, sampled in a trial of the OX40 agonist ivuxolimab. The receptors were gathered from an adult with an advanced solid tumor such as melanoma, head and neck, liver or kidney cancer.

The chain's CDR3 is CASSTTGINYGYTF. The CDR3 nucleotides are TGTGCCAGCAGCACGACAGGGATCAACTATGGCTACACCTTC. V and J are TRBV5-8 and TRBJ1-2, with 7 positions matching TRBD1. From germline, CDR1 is SGHTS and CDR2 YDEGEE. J was trimmed by 2 bases and V by 4 bases; bases with no gene match: 5. This CDR3 has 14 residues.

Points on this clone: At one end, the junction sequence differs from germline, possibly due to a read error. This chain joins TRBV5-1 and TRBJ1-1; TRBD1 is a possible D gene (5 bases). Germline V gene lookup returns CDR1 SGHRS and CDR2 YFSETQ. This CDR3 comprises 13 residues. This CDR3 reads CASSTETRRQGVF. CDR3 coding DNA: TGCGCCAGCAGTACAGAAACGCGGCGACAAGGGGTCTTT.

The rearrangement joins TRBV11-3 to TRBJ2-2; a weak D match, TRBD2 (5 bases). Per the germline V gene, CDR1 is SGHNT and CDR2 is YENEEA. The CDR3 totals 15 residues. V lost 0 bases, J lost 4 bases, and 9 bases lay in between. CDR3 in DNA: TGTGCCAGCAGCTTAGAACTAGTGGGCACCGGGGAGCTGTTTTTT. Translated: CASSLELVGTGELFF.

The V gene is TRBV7-8, the J gene TRBJ1-5; D is ambiguous. The CDR3 is 13 residues long. V was trimmed by 3 bases and J by 7 bases, leaving 10 bases between them. In germline, CDR1 is SGHVS, CDR2 FQNEAQ. CDR3 residues: CASSLSEGQPQHF. In DNA, the CDR3 is TGTGCCAGCAGCTTGTCGGAAGGGCAGCCCCAGCATTTT.

V and J are TRBV11-2 and TRBJ2-1, with D possibly being TRBD1 or TRBD2 (5 bases each). V lost 2 bases and J 11 bases, leaving 16 bases between the germline ends. The CDR3 totals 14 residues. Germline V CDR1 and CDR2: SGHAT, FQNNGV. CDR3 bases: TGTGCCAGCAGCTTATCCCAAACACCGGGACAGCAGTTCTTC. Translation gives CASSLSQTPGQQFF.

The chain couples TRBV6-1 to TRBJ1-2; D is perhaps TRBD1 (6 bases). Trimming took off 5 bases at V and 6 bases at J, with 13 bases between the two ends. This CDR3 region has 13 residues. Germline assignment: CDR1 MNHNS and CDR2 SASEGT. CDR3 residues: CASSQGQRHGYTF. The CDR3 DNA sequence: TGTGCCAGCAGTCAAGGACAGAGGCATGGCTACACCTTC.

The chain joins TRBV9 to TRBJ2-5; 11 nucleotides line up with TRBD2. From germline, CDR1 is SGDLS and CDR2 YYNGEE. V was clipped by 2 bases and J by 1 base; unmatched bases: 4. The CDR3 runs to 16 residues. CDR3 sequence reads: CASSVASGGIQETQYF. The CDR3 DNA reads as TGTGCCAGCAGCGTCGCTAGCGGGGGGATCCAAGAGACCCAGTACTTC.

The chain recombines TRBV5-1 with TRBJ2-3; 9 bases agree with TRBD2. This CDR3 is built from 15 residues. J gave up 2 bases and V 6 bases, and 7 bases lay outside the gene matches. Germline CDR1 SGHRS, CDR2 YFSETQ. CDR3 sequence reads: CASKRLAGNTDTQYF. CDR3 bases: TGCGCCAGCAAGAGGCTAGCGGGGAACACAGATACGCAGTATTTT.

The V call is TRBV6-5, the J call TRBJ1-2, with D unresolved. The CDR3 has 12 amino acids. Germline V gives CDR1 MNHEY, CDR2 SVGAGI. V was shortened by 6 bases and J by 7 bases, with 12 bases between the two germline ends. The CDR3 region has the DNA TGTGCCAGCAGAGAATTTATGAGTGGCTACACCTTC. This translates into CASREFMSGYTF.

This chain uses TRBV6-5 with TRBJ1-2; D gene ambiguous. This CDR3 has 13 residues. Trimming shortened V by 0 bases and J by 5 bases, and 7 bases separated the two germline ends. The germline V gene has CDR1 MNHEY and CDR2 SVGAGI. The CDR3 here is CASSYSPTYGYTF. The CDR3 DNA follows: TGTGCCAGCAGTTACTCGCCCACGTATGGCTACACCTTC.

V is TRBV10-3 and J is TRBJ2-3, with D tentatively TRBD1 (5 bases). The CDR3 runs to 13 residues. Per the germline V gene, CDR1 is ENHRY and CDR2 is SYGVKD. Trimming stripped 6 bases from V and 4 bases from J, with 11 bases between. The CDR3 sequence: CAISRDSPDTQYF. CDR3 DNA sequence: TGTGCCATCAGCAGAGACAGTCCAGATACGCAGTATTTT.

This chain uses TRBV11-2 with TRBJ2-1; D is unresolved. Germline V gives CDR1 SGHAT, CDR2 FQNNGV. This CDR3 comprises 15 residues. V lost 5 bases and J 0 bases, leaving 11 bases between the germline ends. This chain's CDR3 is CASSPEVSSYNEQFF. DNA of the CDR3: TGTGCCAGCAGCCCCGAAGTGAGCTCCTACAATGAGCAGTTCTTC.

This clone has a single count. This chain connects TRBV4-3 to TRBJ1-6; 8 positions agree with TRBD1. The CDR3 has 20 residues. Germline V gene lookup returns CDR1 LGHNA and CDR2 YSLEER. V shed 2 bases, J shed 10 bases, and the junction held 22 bases outside the gene matches. The CDR3 loop is CASSQHHPGTGRNVASPLHF. Written as DNA, the CDR3 is TGCGCCAGCAGCCAACACCACCCGGGGACAGGCCGGAATGTCGCCTCACCCCTCCACTTT.

The CDR3 bases are TGTGCCAGCAGCTTGGTACGCGAAAAACTGTTTTTT. It encodes CASSLVREKLFF. V is TRBV7-2 and J is TRBJ1-4, with D unresolved. This CDR3 contains 12 residues. In germline, CDR1 is SGHTA, CDR2 FQGNSA. V was shortened by 3 bases and J by 8 bases, with 7 bases between the two germline ends.

The chain employs TRBV6-1 and TRBJ2-7; the D is unclear. The CDR3 runs to 14 residues. CDR1 is MNHNS, CDR2 SASEGT, per germline. Trimming took 1 base from V and 4 from J, leaving 11 bases between them. CDR3 DNA: TGTGCCAGCAGTGAAGTTTTTAAGGAATACGAGCAGTACTTC. Translating it yields CASSEVFKEYEQYF.

This chain connects TRBV7-2 to TRBJ1-2, with D maybe TRBD1 (6 bases). This CDR3 spans 13 amino acids. Trimming cost V 6 bases and J 5 bases, with 13 bases left between them. Germline V gene sequence: CDR1 SGHTA, CDR2 FQGNSA. This chain's CDR3 is CASSWDTEYGYTF. The CDR3 nucleotides read TGTGCCAGCAGTTGGGACACGGAATATGGCTACACCTTC. Supplemented by reference TRBV7-2 and TRBJ1-2, the full variable domain reads GAGVSQSPSNKVTEKGKDVELRCDPISGHTALYWYRQSLGQGLEFLIYFQGNSAPDKSGLPSDRFSAERTGGSVSTLTIQRTQQEDSAVYLCASSWDTEYGYTFGSGTRLTVV.